These T cell receptor beta chains were read from a single sample in a study of OX40 agonist ivuxolimab in advanced cancers. Profiled with immunoSEQ multiplex PCR; TCRdb holds only in-frame clones, not every one. The data contain over 150,000 clones, approximately 94% of them singletons. Sequences were derived from CD4+ or CD8+ T cells sorted from blood, sampled in a trial of the OX40 agonist ivuxolimab. The source of these receptors is an adult with an advanced solid tumor such as melanoma, head and neck, liver or kidney cancer. Each CDR3 is given with its conserved first and last residue. Each record gives: clone size, D gene, V gene, J gene, CDR3 DNA, CDR3 protein. D genes are given only for firm matches. Rows may omit the clone size; those that give it use once, few, many or a size class.

clone size: -
D gene: -
V gene: TRBV20-1
J gene: TRBJ1-4
CDR3 DNA: TGCAGTGCTAGACAGGGGGAAAAACTGTTTTTT
CDR3 protein: CSARQGEKLFF

clone size: -
D gene: TRBD1
V gene: TRBV5-6
J gene: TRBJ1-3
CDR3 DNA: TGTGCCAGCAGCTCAAACAGGGGCGACACCATATATTTT
CDR3 protein: CASSSNRGDTIYF

clone size: -
D gene: -
V gene: TRBV4-3
J gene: TRBJ1-4
CDR3 DNA: TGCGCCAGCAGCCAAGATGCTTACGGGGCGATAGCAACTAATGAAAAACTGTTTTTT
CDR3 protein: CASSQDAYGAIATNEKLFF

clone size: once
D gene: -
V gene: TRBV7-2
J gene: TRBJ2-7
CDR3 DNA: TGTGCCAGCAGCTCTACCTCAGGCAACGAGCAGTACTTC
CDR3 protein: CASSSTSGNEQYF

clone size: -
D gene: TRBD2
V gene: TRBV7-9
J gene: TRBJ2-7
CDR3 DNA: TGTGCCAGCAGCCTATGGGAGGGCTCCTACGAGCAGTACTTC
CDR3 protein: CASSLWEGSYEQYF

clone size: -
D gene: -
V gene: TRBV6-5
J gene: TRBJ2-2
CDR3 DNA: TGTGCCAGCACTAGAGGAGGAGGGGAGCTGTTTTTT
CDR3 protein: CASTRGGGELFF

clone size: -
D gene: -
V gene: TRBV5-6
J gene: TRBJ2-2
CDR3 DNA: TGTGCCAGCAGCATCATACAGGGCCACACCGGGGAGCTGTTTTTT
CDR3 protein: CASSIIQGHTGELFF

clone size: -
D gene: -
V gene: TRBV28
J gene: TRBJ2-3
CDR3 DNA: TGTGCCAGCAGGACTGGATGGGCGCAGTATTTT
CDR3 protein: CASRTGWAQYF

clone size: -
D gene: -
V gene: TRBV27
J gene: TRBJ1-6
CDR3 DNA: TGTGCCAGCAGCCTGGGGGGGGATCGGTCACCCCTCCACTTT
CDR3 protein: CASSLGGDRSPLHF

clone size: -
D gene: -
V gene: TRBV5-1
J gene: TRBJ2-5
CDR3 DNA: TGCGCCAGCAGCTTGGTCCAGGGGTGGGTAGAGACCCAGTACTTC
CDR3 protein: CASSLVQGWVETQYF

clone size: once
D gene: -
V gene: TRBV4-1
J gene: TRBJ1-2
CDR3 DNA: TGCGCCAGCAGCCTAAACTTGGGAGGAGGTTATGGCTACACCTTC
CDR3 protein: CASSLNLGGGYGYTF

clone size: -
D gene: TRBD1
V gene: TRBV6-6
J gene: TRBJ2-7
CDR3 DNA: TGTGCCAGCAGTTTAGACAGGGGGCAGGGGGAGCAGTACTTC
CDR3 protein: CASSLDRGQGEQYF

clone size: -
D gene: TRBD1
V gene: TRBV13
J gene: TRBJ2-7
CDR3 DNA: TGTGCCAGCAGCCCGCCGACAGGGCTCTCCTACGAGCAGTACTTC
CDR3 protein: CASSPPTGLSYEQYF

clone size: -
D gene: -
V gene: TRBV6-5
J gene: TRBJ1-2
CDR3 DNA: TGTGCCAGCAGTTACTCCGGGGGTCTTTTGACTGGCTACACCTTC
CDR3 protein: CASSYSGGLLTGYTF

clone size: -
D gene: -
V gene: TRBV7-2
J gene: TRBJ2-7
CDR3 DNA: TGTGCCAGCAGCTTAGCAGGGGGCTACGAGCAGTACTTC
CDR3 protein: CASSLAGGYEQYF

clone size: -
D gene: TRBD1
V gene: TRBV18
J gene: TRBJ2-7
CDR3 DNA: TGTGCCAGCTCACCGAATAACAGGGGCGAGCAGTACTTC
CDR3 protein: CASSPNNRGEQYF

clone size: -
D gene: -
V gene: TRBV5-1
J gene: TRBJ1-3
CDR3 DNA: TGCGCCAGCAGCTTGGCCCCCAGGGGTGGAAACACCATATATTTT
CDR3 protein: CASSLAPRGGNTIYF

clone size: -
D gene: TRBD1
V gene: TRBV28
J gene: TRBJ1-2
CDR3 DNA: TGTGCCAGCAGTCTCTCCCGACAGGGTGAGAGTGGCTACACCTTC
CDR3 protein: CASSLSRQGESGYTF

clone size: -
D gene: -
V gene: TRBV2
J gene: TRBJ1-1
CDR3 DNA: TGTGCCAGCAGTCCGGGACCGACGAACACTGAAGCTTTCTTT
CDR3 protein: CASSPGPTNTEAFF

clone size: once
D gene: -
V gene: TRBV9
J gene: TRBJ2-3
CDR3 DNA: TGTGCCAGCATGAAGGGGGCCCTAGCGGCCACAGATACGCAGTATTTT
CDR3 protein: CASMKGALAATDTQYF

clone size: -
D gene: -
V gene: TRBV5-1
J gene: TRBJ2-2
CDR3 DNA: TGCGCCAGCAGCTTGGCTGGGAGGAACACCGGGGAGCTGTTTTTT
CDR3 protein: CASSLAGRNTGELFF

clone size: -
D gene: TRBD1
V gene: TRBV28
J gene: TRBJ2-3
CDR3 DNA: TGTGCCAGCAGTCACAGGGGCGAGCAGTATTTT
CDR3 protein: CASSHRGEQYF

clone size: -
D gene: -
V gene: TRBV7-9
J gene: TRBJ1-2
CDR3 DNA: TGTGCCAGCAGCTTGATGACAGCTGCCTATGGCTACACCTTC
CDR3 protein: CASSLMTAAYGYTF

clone size: -
D gene: -
V gene: TRBV9
J gene: TRBJ1-1
CDR3 DNA: TGTGCCAGCAGCGCCCAGCAGGGTGTTTTTATTTCTTCGGCTTTCTTT
CDR3 protein: CASSAQQGVFISSAFF